A selection of T cell receptor beta chains follows, all from one sample in a study of T cell responses to AZD1222 COVID-19 vaccine. Measured with immunoSEQ multiplex PCR; TCRdb has only the in-frame clones, and not every one. The data contain approximately 160,000 clones, about 91% of them singletons. Material: peripheral blood, obtained on day 0 of AZD1222 vaccination. These receptors all stem from an adult in good health. CDR3s include the opening cysteine and the closing phenylalanine or tryptophan. A D gene is named only where the DNA matches it firmly. The size field is filled for only some rows; it gives once, few, many or a size class.

J gene: TRBJ2-1; D gene: .; V gene: TRBV11-2; clone size: .; CDR3 DNA: TGTGCCAGCAGCATTGCAGGGTCAAGAACCTACAATGAGCAGTTCTTC; CDR3 protein: CASSIAGSRTYNEQFF
J gene: TRBJ1-1; D gene: .; V gene: TRBV30; clone size: .; CDR3 DNA: TGTGCCTGGAGTGTGGGCAGGGGCACTGAAGCTTTCTTT; CDR3 protein: CAWSVGRGTEAFF
J gene: TRBJ2-5; D gene: .; V gene: TRBV10-3; clone size: .; CDR3 DNA: TGTGCCATCGGCACAGAAGAGACCCAGTACTTC; CDR3 protein: CAIGTEETQYF
J gene: TRBJ1-5; D gene: .; V gene: TRBV6-1; clone size: .; CDR3 DNA: TGTGCCAGCAGTGAATCGGGAGCAGTCCAGCCCCAGCATTTT; CDR3 protein: CASSESGAVQPQHF
J gene: TRBJ1-2; D gene: .; V gene: TRBV3-1/TRBV3-2; clone size: .; CDR3 DNA: TGTGCCAGCAGCCAATCGGGGGATAGTCACTATGGCTACACCTTC; CDR3 protein: CASSQSGDSHYGYTF
J gene: TRBJ2-1; D gene: TRBD2; V gene: TRBV2; clone size: .; CDR3 DNA: TGTGCCACCCTTCCCCTAGCGGGAGACAATGAGCAGTTCTTC; CDR3 protein: CATLPLAGDNEQFF
J gene: TRBJ1-1; D gene: .; V gene: TRBV30; clone size: .; CDR3 DNA: TGTGCGGACAGACTAAACACTGAAGCTTTCTTT; CDR3 protein: CADRLNTEAFF
J gene: TRBJ2-7; D gene: .; V gene: TRBV5-1; clone size: .; CDR3 DNA: TGCGCCAGCAGCCGAGGAGGCCCCTCCTCCTACGAGCAGTACTTC; CDR3 protein: CASSRGGPSSYEQYF
J gene: TRBJ1-1; D gene: .; V gene: TRBV7-2; clone size: .; CDR3 DNA: TGTGCCAGCAGCTTAGCGAGCTTCCCGAACACTGAAGCTTTCTTT; CDR3 protein: CASSLASFPNTEAFF
J gene: TRBJ1-1; D gene: .; V gene: TRBV12-3/TRBV12-4; clone size: .; CDR3 DNA: TGTGCCAGCAGTTTTTTGCAGAACACTGAAGCTTTCTTT; CDR3 protein: CASSFLQNTEAFF
J gene: TRBJ2-7; D gene: TRBD2; V gene: TRBV12-3/TRBV12-4; clone size: .; CDR3 DNA: TGTGCCAGCAGTGGGACTAGCGGGATCCAGCAGTACTTC; CDR3 protein: CASSGTSGIQQYF
J gene: TRBJ2-3; D gene: TRBD2; V gene: TRBV5-1; clone size: .; CDR3 DNA: TGCGCCAGCAGCTTACGCCAATTGGGACTAGCGGGCACAGATACGCAGTATTTT; CDR3 protein: CASSLRQLGLAGTDTQYF
J gene: TRBJ2-7; D gene: .; V gene: TRBV28; clone size: .; CDR3 DNA: TGTGCCACCTCGCCGGGACTTTCCTACGAGCAGTACTTC; CDR3 protein: CATSPGLSYEQYF
J gene: TRBJ1-1; D gene: TRBD1; V gene: TRBV20-1; clone size: .; CDR3 DNA: TGCAGTGCTAGTACAGGGGCACCTAGAGCTGAAGCTTTCTTT; CDR3 protein: CSASTGAPRAEAFF
J gene: TRBJ1-2; D gene: .; V gene: TRBV7-3; clone size: once; CDR3 DNA: TGTGCCAGCAGCCCAGACTCTCGTTCGGGCTTCTATGGCTACACCTTC; CDR3 protein: CASSPDSRSGFYGYTF
J gene: TRBJ2-3; D gene: .; V gene: TRBV5-4; clone size: .; CDR3 DNA: TGTGCCAGCCCTCGGCGGGTTAGGACAGATACGCAGTATTTT; CDR3 protein: CASPRRVRTDTQYF
J gene: TRBJ1-1; D gene: .; V gene: TRBV19; clone size: .; CDR3 DNA: TGTGCCAGTAGTATCGGCCAGAAGAACACTGAAGCTTTCTTT; CDR3 protein: CASSIGQKNTEAFF
J gene: TRBJ1-1; D gene: TRBD1; V gene: TRBV5-1; clone size: .; CDR3 DNA: TGCGCCAGCAGCTTTCGACAAGGGGGCTTCGCTGAAGCTTTCTTT; CDR3 protein: CASSFRQGGFAEAFF
J gene: TRBJ1-1; D gene: .; V gene: TRBV6-5; clone size: .; CDR3 DNA: TGTGCCAGCAGCATAGGACCTCACACTGAAGCTTTCTTT; CDR3 protein: CASSIGPHTEAFF
J gene: TRBJ1-4; D gene: .; V gene: TRBV7-9; clone size: .; CDR3 DNA: TGTGCCAGCAGCTATTCGACGACTAATGAAAAACTGTTTTTT; CDR3 protein: CASSYSTTNEKLFF
J gene: TRBJ2-7; D gene: .; V gene: TRBV30; clone size: .; CDR3 DNA: TGTGCCTGGATCATCGCCTGGGGGTCTGGTCCCTCGGGGGAGCAGTACTTC; CDR3 protein: CAWIIAWGSGPSGEQYF
J gene: TRBJ1-2; D gene: .; V gene: TRBV5-1; clone size: .; CDR3 DNA: TGCGCCAGCAGCTTGGCCGGGACTGGGGGGAGAGGAGGATTTTCTAGCTATGGCTACACCTTC; CDR3 protein: CASSLAGTGGRGGFSSYGYTF
J gene: TRBJ2-7; D gene: TRBD2; V gene: TRBV11-2; clone size: once; CDR3 DNA: TGTGCCAGCAGCTTAGGACTAGCGGGAGTCGGCGAGCAGTACTTC; CDR3 protein: CASSLGLAGVGEQYF
J gene: TRBJ2-1; D gene: .; V gene: TRBV12-3/TRBV12-4; clone size: .; CDR3 DNA: TGTGCCAGCAGCTTCGGTGGGCATAAGCAGTTCTTC; CDR3 protein: CASSFGGHKQFF
J gene: TRBJ1-5; D gene: .; V gene: TRBV2; clone size: .; CDR3 DNA: TGTGCCAGCAGCTTTCCCGACAGTCAGCCCCAGCATTTT; CDR3 protein: CASSFPDSQPQHF
J gene: TRBJ2-2; D gene: TRBD2; V gene: TRBV28; clone size: .; CDR3 DNA: TGTGCCAGCAGACTAGCGCTCTTATACGGGGAGCTGTTTTTT; CDR3 protein: CASRLALLYGELFF
J gene: TRBJ1-1; D gene: .; V gene: TRBV19; clone size: .; CDR3 DNA: TGTGCCAGTAGTATGGGACGGAACACTGAAGCTTTCTTT; CDR3 protein: CASSMGRNTEAFF
J gene: TRBJ1-2; D gene: .; V gene: TRBV28; clone size: .; CDR3 DNA: TGTGCCAGCAGTTTCGACGCCAGGGGTTATGGCTACACCTTC; CDR3 protein: CASSFDARGYGYTF
J gene: TRBJ2-1; D gene: TRBD2; V gene: TRBV3-1/TRBV3-2; clone size: .; CDR3 DNA: TGTGCCAGCAGCCTGGGACTAGCGGGGAACAATGAGCAGTTCTTC; CDR3 protein: CASSLGLAGNNEQFF
J gene: TRBJ1-1; D gene: .; V gene: TRBV6-5; clone size: .; CDR3 DNA: TGTGCCAGCAGTTACTCCGGGCTTGAAGCTTTCTTT; CDR3 protein: CASSYSGLEAFF
J gene: TRBJ2-7; D gene: .; V gene: TRBV3-1/TRBV3-2; clone size: .; CDR3 DNA: TGTGCCAGCAGCCAAGGCCAAACCTTCTACGAGCAGTACTTC; CDR3 protein: CASSQGQTFYEQYF
J gene: TRBJ2-7; D gene: .; V gene: TRBV7-2; clone size: .; CDR3 DNA: TGTGCCAGCAGCTTACATCCACTCCCAAGCTCCTACGAGCAGTACTTC; CDR3 protein: CASSLHPLPSSYEQYF
J gene: TRBJ2-7; D gene: .; V gene: TRBV7-3; clone size: .; CDR3 DNA: TGTGCCAGCAGCTTAAGGCGCGTCTCCGGCGAGCAGTACTTC; CDR3 protein: CASSLRRVSGEQYF
J gene: TRBJ2-3; D gene: TRBD2; V gene: TRBV19; clone size: .; CDR3 DNA: TGTGCCAGTAGTACCCGGGGGGGGGCCACAGATACGCAGTATTTT; CDR3 protein: CASSTRGGATDTQYF
J gene: TRBJ1-5; D gene: TRBD1; V gene: TRBV13; clone size: few; CDR3 DNA: TGTGCCAGCAGCTCGTCCGACAGGGGGCTGAGCAATCAGCCCCAGCATTTT; CDR3 protein: CASSSSDRGLSNQPQHF
J gene: TRBJ1-1; D gene: .; V gene: TRBV28; clone size: .; CDR3 DNA: TGTGCCAGCAGTTTCATGCGGGGTCCAACTGAAGCTTTCTTT; CDR3 protein: CASSFMRGPTEAFF
J gene: TRBJ1-5; D gene: .; V gene: TRBV6-6; clone size: .; CDR3 DNA: TGTGCCAGCCGGTCTTCAGGCAATCAGCCCCAGCATTTT; CDR3 protein: CASRSSGNQPQHF
J gene: TRBJ1-2; D gene: .; V gene: TRBV7-2; clone size: .; CDR3 DNA: TGTGCCAGCAGCTTTGACAGAGATAGCTATGGCTACACCTTC; CDR3 protein: CASSFDRDSYGYTF
J gene: TRBJ2-7; D gene: TRBD2; V gene: TRBV10-3; clone size: .; CDR3 DNA: TGTGCCATCAGTGAGTCGAGGACTAGCGGGGCCTACGAGCAGTACTTC; CDR3 protein: CAISESRTSGAYEQYF
J gene: TRBJ2-2; D gene: .; V gene: TRBV6-5; clone size: .; CDR3 DNA: TGTGCCAGCAGTAACGGTCAGATCACCGGGGAGCTGTTTTTT; CDR3 protein: CASSNGQITGELFF
J gene: TRBJ1-5; D gene: TRBD1; V gene: TRBV19; clone size: .; CDR3 DNA: TGTGCCAGTCAACCTCCAGGGGGAAGTAATCAGCCCCAGCATTTT; CDR3 protein: CASQPPGGSNQPQHF
J gene: TRBJ1-1; D gene: .; V gene: TRBV9; clone size: .; CDR3 DNA: TGTGCCAGCAGCGGGGCAGGAACTGAAGCTTTCTTT; CDR3 protein: CASSGAGTEAFF
J gene: TRBJ2-2; D gene: TRBD2; V gene: TRBV4-2; clone size: .; CDR3 DNA: TGTGCCAGCAGCCAACAAGCGGGAGCTGCCGGGGAGCTGTTTTTT; CDR3 protein: CASSQQAGAAGELFF
J gene: TRBJ1-3; D gene: .; V gene: TRBV7-6; clone size: .; CDR3 DNA: TGTGCCAGCAGCTTGGGATCAGACGCGGACGGAAACACCATATATTTT; CDR3 protein: CASSLGSDADGNTIYF
J gene: TRBJ1-1; D gene: .; V gene: TRBV30; clone size: .; CDR3 DNA: TGTGCCTGGGAAAAGCAGGGGAACACTGAAGCTTTCTTT; CDR3 protein: CAWEKQGNTEAFF
J gene: TRBJ1-1; D gene: .; V gene: TRBV15; clone size: few; CDR3 DNA: TGTGCCACCAGCACCCAGAAGAACACTGAAGCTTTCTTT; CDR3 protein: CATSTQKNTEAFF
J gene: TRBJ2-2; D gene: .; V gene: TRBV25-1; clone size: .; CDR3 DNA: TGTGCCAGCAGACCTAGGACTCTTTGGGGCGGCGGGGAGCTGTTTTTT; CDR3 protein: CASRPRTLWGGGELFF
J gene: TRBJ2-7; D gene: .; V gene: TRBV18; clone size: .; CDR3 DNA: TGTGCCAGCTCACCGAGTCGGCAGGGTGCCTACGAGCAGTACTTC; CDR3 protein: CASSPSRQGAYEQYF
J gene: TRBJ2-1; D gene: .; V gene: TRBV28; clone size: .; CDR3 DNA: TGTGCCAGCGAAACGGCGGGAAGCTCCTACAATGAGCAGTTCTTC; CDR3 protein: CASETAGSSYNEQFF
J gene: TRBJ2-7; D gene: TRBD2; V gene: TRBV9; clone size: .; CDR3 DNA: TGTGCCAGCAGCCCCCGGACTAGCGGAGTTGAGGCCGAGCAGTACTTC; CDR3 protein: CASSPRTSGVEAEQYF
J gene: TRBJ1-5; D gene: .; V gene: TRBV6-2/TRBV6-3; clone size: .; CDR3 DNA: TGTGCCAGCAGTTCCATAGGGACTTCCAGAAGGGAGCCCCAGCATTTT; CDR3 protein: CASSSIGTSRREPQHF
J gene: TRBJ2-3; D gene: .; V gene: TRBV19; clone size: .; CDR3 DNA: TGTGCCAGTAGTATGGGGGCGGGTACGGATACGCAGTATTTT; CDR3 protein: CASSMGAGTDTQYF
J gene: TRBJ2-2; D gene: TRBD2; V gene: TRBV11-1; clone size: few; CDR3 DNA: TGTGCCAGCTCCCCGGGAGGGCCCTACACCGGGGAGCTGTTTTTT; CDR3 protein: CASSPGGPYTGELFF
J gene: TRBJ2-2; D gene: .; V gene: TRBV14; clone size: .; CDR3 DNA: TGTGCCAGCAGCCCTAGGACGGTAACCGGGGAGCTGTTTTTT; CDR3 protein: CASSPRTVTGELFF
J gene: TRBJ2-1; D gene: .; V gene: TRBV9; clone size: .; CDR3 DNA: TGTGCCAGCAGCGTAGAGGGGGCGGGAGCTGTACCGTTCTTC; CDR3 protein: CASSVEGAGAVPFF
J gene: TRBJ2-3; D gene: .; V gene: TRBV29-1; clone size: .; CDR3 DNA: TGCAGCTCCACGTGGCTCCACACAGATACGCAGTATTTT; CDR3 protein: CSSTWLHTDTQYF
J gene: TRBJ2-1; D gene: TRBD2; V gene: TRBV6-2/TRBV6-3; clone size: .; CDR3 DNA: TGTGCCAGCAGTAGAAGAGGGAGGGCCTTATTTTACAATGAGCAGTTCTTC; CDR3 protein: CASSRRGRALFYNEQFF
J gene: TRBJ1-5; D gene: TRBD1; V gene: TRBV6-5; clone size: .; CDR3 DNA: TGTGCCAGCAGTTACGTAAGACAGGGAACCCAGCATTTT; CDR3 protein: CASSYVRQGTQHF